Following are 12 T cell receptor beta chains from one sample sequenced in a study of T cell repertoires in cytomegalovirus infection. TCRdb fed the reads into MiXCR, producing one record per CDR3 protein. The sample shows some 200,000 distinct CDR3 sequences, roughly 9.8% of them seen only once. Sequenced sample: PBMCs. The source of these receptors is a human donor in good health (CMV status not recorded). Some clones in this sample may be carry-over from other donors' samples.

This clonotype was picked up many times. The genes are TRBV7-3 and TRBJ2-5, with 10 bases identical to TRBD2. V trimming: 5 bases; J trimming: 5 bases; junction bases outside the gene matches: 5. The CDR3 runs 14 residues. The germline V gene encodes CDR1 SGHTA and CDR2 FQGTGA. CDR3 sequence (DNA): TGTGCCAGCAGCCCCCAAGCGGGAGGGGAGACCCAGTACTTC. It is translated as CASSPQAGGETQYF.

This clonotype was seen more than once but under ten times. The V call is TRBV11-2, the J call TRBJ1-6; D unclear. The CDR3 totals 14 residues. Trimming took 7 bases from V and 6 from J, leaving 13 bases between them. Germline-derived CDR1 and CDR2 are SGHAT and FQNNGV. The CDR3: CASTPTVLNSPLHF. For the CDR3, the DNA is TGTGCCAGCACCCCGACGGTTCTTAATTCACCCCTCCACTTT.

This rearrangement joins TRBV20-1 to TRBJ2-3, with TRBD1 as a possible D gene (5 bases). V was shortened by 1 base and J by 0 bases, with 8 bases between the two germline ends. The germline gives CDR1 DFQATT, CDR2 SNEGSKA (reference sequence). The CDR3 totals 14 residues. The CDR3 region is CSARGAGSTDTQYF. CDR3 DNA sequence: TGCAGTGCTAGAGGTGCAGGGAGCACAGATACGCAGTATTTT.

This clonotype was detected ten times or more. The chain is built from TRBV7-2 and TRBJ1-2; D remains unclear. Between the trimmed V and J ends, which lost 5 bases and 7 bases, there was a span of 14 bases. Germline values: CDR1 SGHTA, CDR2 FQGNSA. The CDR3 contains 13 residues. CDR3 protein: CASSPRIGSGYTF. CDR3 nucleotide sequence: TGTGCCAGCAGCCCCAGGATCGGGTCTGGCTACACCTTC.

This clonotype appeared many times. The chain carries TRBV12-3 or TRBV12-4 and TRBJ2-7, with 8 bases matching TRBD1. Trimming cost V 5 bases and J 1 base; bases outside gene matches: 10. The CDR3 is 16 residues long. CDR3 coding DNA: TGTGCCAGCAGTCCCGGACAGGGACGGGCTTCCTACGAGCAGTACTTC. This encodes CASSPGQGRASYEQYF.

This chain links TRBV15 with TRBJ2-4; D is perhaps TRBD1 or TRBD2 (5 bases each). Germline V gene sequence: CDR1 LNHNV, CDR2 YYDKDF (reference sequence). The CDR3 totals 14 residues. Trimming took off 3 bases at V and 5 bases at J, with 11 bases between the two ends. The CDR3 DNA is TGTGCCACCAGCAGCGACAGCGGTGAAAACATTCAGTACTTC. This gives the protein CATSSDSGENIQYF. The variable domain in full, completed from reference TRBV15 and TRBJ2-4, reads DAMVIQNPRYQVTQFGKPVTLSCSQTLNHNVMYWYQQKSSQAPKLLFHYYDKDFNNEADTPDNFQSRRPNTSFCFLDIRSPGLGDTAMYLCATSSDSGENIQYFGAGTRLSVL.

The chain carries TRBV30 and TRBJ1-1; unclear D gene. V lost 3 bases to trimming and J lost 1 base, with 12 bases between them. Per the germline V gene, CDR1 is GTSNPN and CDR2 is SVGIG (reference sequence). The CDR3 runs to 14 residues. This CDR3 is CAWRNRARNTEAFF. The CDR3 bases are TGTGCCTGGAGGAATCGGGCGAGGAACACTGAAGCTTTCTTT.

V gene TRBV28 combines with J gene TRBJ1-5, with D perhaps TRBD1 (5 bases). The germline gives CDR1 MDHEN, CDR2 SYDVKM. This CDR3 is 15 amino acids long. V shed 7 bases and J shed 7 bases, with 20 bases lying between them. CDR3 coding DNA: TGTGCCAGCATTACTTGGGGAGGGGACGGACAGCCCCAGCATTTT. This codes for CASITWGGDGQPQHF.

The chain carries TRBV5-4 and TRBJ2-7; possibly TRBD1 for D (5 bases). Trimming took off 0 bases at V and 2 bases at J, with 15 bases between the two ends. From germline, CDR1 is SGHNT and CDR2 YYREEE (reference sequence). CDR3 length: 16 amino acids. The CDR3 nucleotides read TGTGCCAGCAGCTTGGCCACTACCGGACAAGCCTACGAGCAGTACTTC. Amino acids: CASSLATTGQAYEQYF.

The chain joins TRBV20-1 to TRBJ1-6; TRBD1 might be the D (5 bases). Germline V gives CDR1 DFQATT, CDR2 SNEGSKA (reference sequence). Trimming shortened V by 6 bases and J by 8 bases, and 11 bases separated the two germline ends. This CDR3 region has 12 residues. This CDR3 is CSAREVDSPLHF. The CDR3 bases are TGCAGTGCCAGGGAGGTGGATTCACCCCTCCACTTT.

V and J are TRBV29-1 and TRBJ1-1; 8 bases line up with TRBD1. The germline V gene encodes CDR1 SQVTM and CDR2 ANQGSEA. CDR3 length equals 13 residues. The V gene end was trimmed by 7 bases and the J gene end by 5 bases; junction bases not matched to a gene: 9. Here the CDR3 DNA reads TGCAGCGATGCAGGGGGCCGGGGGACTGAAGCTTTCTTT. Translated: CSDAGGRGTEAFF.

This clonotype occurred many times. This chain connects TRBV7-8 to TRBJ1-1; TRBD1 matches at 7 bases. The length of the CDR3 is 15 residues. V was clipped by 4 bases and J by 3 bases; unmatched bases: 8. In germline, CDR1 is SGHVS, CDR2 FQNEAQ. The CDR3 coding sequence is TGTGCCAGCAGCTCACGCGAAACAGGGGACACTGAAGCTTTCTTT. Protein sequence: CASSSRETGDTEAFF.